This entry lists 9 T cell receptor beta chains sequenced from one sample in a study of cytomegalovirus exposure and HLA in healthy donors. PCR involved 60 Vbeta and 13 Jbeta primers. Only in-frame clones appear in the TCRdb table, and some are missing; sequencing was by immunoSEQ multiplex PCR. The sample lists some 130,000 clones, roughly 82% occurring once. Source material: PBMCs. These receptors were obtained from a man younger than 45 in good health and CMV-seronegative.

On this clone: A far larger clone is a single base away, which makes a read error likely. The genes are TRBV4-1 and TRBJ1-1; possible D gene TRBD1, 5 bases. Germline V gene data show CDR1 as MGHRA and CDR2 as YSYEKL. V was trimmed by 4 bases and J by 3 bases, leaving 18 bases between them. This CDR3 is built from 16 residues. This CDR3 reads CASSPRARAEDTEAFF. DNA of the CDR3: TGCGCCAGCAGCCCAAGGGCCAGGGCAGAGGACACTGAAGCTTTCTTT.

V gene TRBV5-4 combines with J gene TRBJ1-4; a weak D match, TRBD1 (5 bases). Per the germline V gene, CDR1 is SGHNT and CDR2 is YYREEE (reference sequence). The CDR3 covers 15 residues. V dropped 4 bases and J dropped 0 bases, with 10 bases sitting between them. CDR3: CASSVDSATNEKLFF. DNA for the CDR3: TGTGCCAGCAGCGTAGACAGCGCAACTAATGAAAAACTGTTTTTT.

The chain is built from TRBV5-1 and TRBJ2-2, with D possibly matching TRBD2 (6 bases). The length of the CDR3 is 15 residues. Germline CDR1 SGHRS, CDR2 YFSETQ. V dropped 6 bases and J dropped 1 base, with 13 bases sitting between them. The CDR3 loop reads CASTSGTVNTGELFF. In DNA, the CDR3 is TGCGCCAGCACCTCCGGGACTGTGAACACCGGGGAGCTGTTTTTT.

The rearrangement links TRBV9 to TRBJ2-1; 9 nucleotides match TRBD2. Looked up from germline, CDR1 is SGDLS and CDR2 is YYNGEE. There are 16 residues in the CDR3. Losses at the gene ends were 2 bases for V and 4 bases for J; bases not matched to a gene: 7. The CDR3 loop reads CASSVRAGGAYNEQFF. The CDR3 DNA is TGTGCCAGCAGCGTTAGGGCGGGAGGGGCTTACAATGAGCAGTTCTTC.

This rearrangement joins TRBV15 to TRBJ2-2; D perhaps matches TRBD1 (6 bases). Trimming took 1 base from V and 5 from J, leaving 11 bases between them. Looked up from germline, CDR1 is LNHNV and CDR2 is YYDKDF (reference sequence). The CDR3 extends over 15 amino acids. The CDR3 nucleotides read TGTGCCACCAGCAGAGGTGGGACACCTACCGGGGAGCTGTTTTTT. Protein: CATSRGGTPTGELFF.

The chain combines TRBV15 with TRBJ1-3; possible D gene TRBD1, 6 bases. With 8 bases removed from V and 2 bases from J, the gap between germline ends came to 16 bases. The length of the CDR3 is 15 residues. Germline CDR1 and CDR2: LNHNV and YYDKDF (reference sequence). CDR3 bases: TGTGCCACCTCGTCAGGGGAGTTGGCTGGAAACACCATATATTTT. Amino acids: CATSSGELAGNTIYF.

The chain recombines TRBV6-5 with TRBJ2-7; 8 nucleotides align to TRBD1. V was pared by 5 bases and J by 4 bases, with 7 bases of the junction left unmatched. The CDR3 runs to 14 residues. CDR1 MNHEY and CDR2 SVGAGI come from the germline V gene. The CDR3 protein is CASSADRERYEQYF. CDR3 sequence (DNA): TGTGCCAGCAGTGCGGACAGGGAAAGATACGAGCAGTACTTC.

The table lists this clone with a few counts. This rearrangement joins TRBV4-2 to TRBJ1-5; tentative D call: TRBD1 (6 bases). Between the trimmed V and J ends, which lost 1 base and 4 bases, there was a span of 14 bases. The CDR3 totals 16 residues. Per the germline V gene, CDR1 is LGHNA and CDR2 is YNFKEQ. CDR3 region: CASSQGLGQSNQPQHF. Written as DNA, the CDR3 is TGTGCCAGCAGCCAAGGCCTCGGACAGTCAAATCAGCCCCAGCATTTT.

The CDR3, as DNA: TGTGCCAGCTCACCATCTGGGACAGGGAGGACTTCCGAGCAGTACTTC. It specifies CASSPSGTGRTSEQYF. The rearrangement uses TRBV18 and TRBJ2-7; 9 positions match TRBD1. The CDR3 sequence is 16 residues long. Germline V gene data show CDR1 as KGHSH and CDR2 as LQKENI. With V trimmed by 2 bases and J by 6 bases, 11 bases remained unmatched. The full variable domain, with the rest looked up from reference TRBV18 and TRBJ2-7, is NAGVMQNPRHLVRRRGQEARLRCSPMKGHSHVYWYRQLPEEGLKFMVYLQKENIIDESGMPKERFSAEFPKEGPSILRIQQVVRGDSAAYFCASSPSGTGRTSEQYFGPGTRLTVT.